This TCR beta chain was identified during a study of blood T cell repertoires in COVID-19. On the study more broadly: PBMCs, B-cell-depleted T cells, or T cells were the source of the cDNA or gDNA that made up the material.

Germline lookup yields CDR1 MDHEN and CDR2 SYDVKM. The CDR3 spans 15 residues. Unmatched junction bases numbered 5, after V lost 4 bases and J lost 4 bases. Original data processing: Amplifying reference gene primers gave estimates of nucleated cell counts. The repertoire was sequenced with immunoSEQ multiplex PCR; TCRdb's copy has only in-frame clones and lacks some. Clone size and V and J calls were adopted from that table, with D and trimming inferred from the DNA. The sample includes about 440,000 clones, about nine tenths seen only once; the top ten take less than 0.75%. This clone was detected a few times. The study counted Cohort 3 donors as recovered given two negative PCRs, clearance, or symptom resolution.

The sequence derives from a man between 18 and 29 years old who had recovered from COVID-19. Sample: PBMCs or T cells enriched from blood (not recorded which). This chain joins TRBV28 and TRBJ2-2, with 8 nucleotides matching TRBD1. The chain's CDR3 is CASSYQGAGTGELFF. The DNA of the CDR3 is TGTGCCAGCAGTTACCAGGGGGCTGGCACCGGGGAGCTGTTTTTT.